These T cell receptor beta chains were read from a single sample in a study of PD-1 blockade in classical Hodgkin lymphoma. Here immunoSEQ multiplex PCR was the method, and the copy in TCRdb shows in-frame clones only, minus some. The data show 90,000 to 100,000 clones, roughly 87% seen once. Here the sequenced sample was peripheral blood mononuclear cells (PBMCs), taken before the second cycle of nivolumab. The receptor source for this set is a human donor with classical Hodgkin lymphoma. CDR3s include the opening cysteine and the closing phenylalanine or tryptophan. The D gene is left open where the match is weak. Clone size, where shown, is once, few, many, or a class for clones that have expanded.

TRBJ2-1,once,TRBV5-1,NA,CASRPLATSTYNEQFF,TGCGCCAGCAGGCCCCTAGCGACCTCAACCTACAATGAGCAGTTCTTC
TRBJ2-2,NA,TRBV5-1,TRBD2,CASSSLTSGAGELFF,TGCGCCAGCAGCTCCCTGACTAGCGGGGCCGGGGAGCTGTTTTTT
TRBJ2-1,NA,TRBV5-1,TRBD2,CASSLVGGSTHNEQFF,TGCGCCAGCAGCTTGGTTGGCGGGAGCACCCACAATGAGCAGTTCTTC
TRBJ1-1,NA,TRBV5-6,TRBD1,CASSPGQGLMTEAFF,TGTGCCAGCAGCCCGGGACAGGGATTAATGACTGAAGCTTTCTTT
TRBJ2-5,NA,TRBV5-1,TRBD2,CASSLAVGTSGGETQYF,TGCGCCAGCAGCTTGGCCGTTGGGACTAGCGGGGGGGAGACCCAGTACTTC
TRBJ2-3,NA,TRBV6-5,NA,CASRDLKSSTDTQYF,TGTGCCAGCAGGGACCTTAAATCTAGCACAGATACGCAGTATTTT
TRBJ2-1,NA,TRBV7-9,TRBD2,CASSSTRGTSLYNEQFF,TGTGCCAGCAGCTCCACCCGCGGGACTAGCCTCTACAATGAGCAGTTCTTC
TRBJ1-4,NA,TRBV10-3,NA,CAISVSLNEKLFF,TGTGCCATCAGCGTCTCGCTTAATGAAAAACTGTTTTTT
TRBJ1-1,NA,TRBV6-1,TRBD1,CASSGKGTGLWGTEAFF,TGTGCCAGCAGTGGAAAAGGGACAGGGCTGTGGGGCACTGAAGCTTTCTTT
TRBJ1-5,once,TRBV5-3,TRBD1,CARSDDRVGFSKHLNQPQHF,TGTGCCAGAAGCGACGACAGGGTAGGGTTTAGCAAACACCTAAATCAGCCCCAGCATTTT
TRBJ1-1,once,TRBV7-9,NA,CASSPDIRTEAFF,TGTGCCAGCAGCCCAGATATCAGAACAGAAGCTTTCTTT
TRBJ2-1,NA,TRBV5-1,TRBD2,CASRTSGTYNEQFF,TGCGCCAGCAGAACTAGCGGGACTTACAATGAGCAGTTCTTC
TRBJ2-7,NA,TRBV19,NA,CASSGFTGSEQYF,TGTGCCAGTAGCGGATTTACAGGGTCCGAGCAGTACTTC
TRBJ2-7,NA,TRBV19,NA,CASSIAGPHYEQYF,TGTGCCAGTAGTATAGCCGGACCGCACTACGAGCAGTACTTC
TRBJ1-3,once,TRBV7-8,NA,CASSLPRRAAGNTIYF,TGTGCCAGCAGCCTACCCAGAAGGGCAGCGGGAAACACCATATATTTT
TRBJ2-1,NA,TRBV5-1,NA,CASSPGVGGPYNEQFF,TGCGCCAGCAGCCCTGGAGTGGGCGGGCCCTACAATGAGCAGTTCTTC